This T cell receptor (beta chain) was sequenced in a study of T cells in Graves' hyperthyroidism and ophthalmopathy. Broader study findings: Blood also contained most expanded thyroid clonotypes above 0.001.

The source material, RNA transcripts, was used to amplify TCR beta CDR3 regions. TCR CDR3 regions were first amplified by RT-PCR with HTBI primers. Each CDR3 protein gets one entry after TCRdb re-called the multiplex PCR reads with MiXCR. The table records roughly 380,000 distinct CDR3 sequences, approximately 13% of them present only once. Diagnosis rested on symptoms, serum thyroxine and TRAb, thyroid ultrasound, and orbital computed tomography. The ends were cut back, 2 bases at V and 3 bases at J, with 11 bases in the middle. The germline CDR1 and CDR2 sequences are MNHEY and SVGEGT. The CDR3 contains 14 residues. Ten or more counts support this clonotype. Its antigen is unidentified.

This receptor was taken from a woman in her fifties or sixties with Graves' hyperthyroidism. This chain connects TRBV6-2 or TRBV6-3 to TRBJ2-7; D remains ambiguous. The source material was blood. The CDR3 DNA is TGTGCCAGCAGTTACCGGACGAGTGACTACGAGCAGTACTTC. Amino acids: CASSYRTSDYEQYF.